The clone carrying this T cell receptor (beta chain) was recorded only once. Its antigen remains unknown. These data are taken from a study of cytomegalovirus exposure and HLA in healthy donors. Overall study: The 120 or so validation repertoires, a later analysis reported, used the same platform as the 666 first-cohort repertoires. Broader study findings: The listing of roughly 160 TCR beta chains classed them as cytomegalovirus-associated. One later analysis, an examination of the 120 validation repertoires, found that first-cohort TCR clusters tended to co-occur in them.

It was the approximately 110-subject validation cohort, separate from the approximately 670-subject first cohort, to which the donors belonged. Produced via immunoSEQ multiplex PCR; TCRdb's table is partial and in-frame only. The repertoire includes about 68,000 clones, about 90% of them detected once, and 3% to 3.5% sits in the top ten. CDR1 LGHNA and CDR2 YSLEER come from the germline V gene. CDR3 length: 16 amino acids. Deletions cut 0 bases from V and 2 bases from J, with 14 bases between. The V and J genes are TRBV4-3 and TRBJ2-7; tentative D call: TRBD1 (6 bases). The TCR comes from a man aged 18 to 30 in good health and CMV-seronegative. Sequenced: PBMCs. The CDR3 DNA is TGCGCCAGCAGCCAAGAAGGGCAGGGGTCTACCTACGAGCAGTACTTC. Its protein product is CASSQEGQGSTYEQYF.